This T cell receptor beta chain was sequenced during a study of T cells in Graves' hyperthyroidism and ophthalmopathy. Study-wide context: Peripheral blood draws took place at initial diagnosis, ahead of any treatment.

This CDR3 has 14 amino acids. CDR1 SQVTM and CDR2 ANQGSEA come from the germline V gene. Amplified TCR beta CDR3 regions came from RNA transcripts. Primed by the HTBI set, a first-round RT-PCR was run on the TCR CDR3. MiXCR, run by TCRdb on the multiplex PCR reads, gives a single entry per CDR3 protein. The table shows some 510,000 distinct CDR3 sequences, with less than 25% occurring only once. Only a few counts were recorded for this clonotype. Its ends do not fully match the called genes, so a read error is possible. Diagnosis rested on symptoms, serum thyroxine and TRAb, thyroid ultrasound, and orbital computed tomography.

The chain couples TRBV29-1 to TRBJ2-1; perhaps TRBD1 as D (5 bases). The sample taken for sequencing was blood. The origin of this receptor is a man between 18 and 35 years old with Graves' hyperthyroidism. The CDR3 sequence is CSVEGADSYNEQFF. In DNA form, the CDR3 reads TGCAGCGTCGAAGGGGCGGACTCCTACAATGAGCAGTTCTTC.